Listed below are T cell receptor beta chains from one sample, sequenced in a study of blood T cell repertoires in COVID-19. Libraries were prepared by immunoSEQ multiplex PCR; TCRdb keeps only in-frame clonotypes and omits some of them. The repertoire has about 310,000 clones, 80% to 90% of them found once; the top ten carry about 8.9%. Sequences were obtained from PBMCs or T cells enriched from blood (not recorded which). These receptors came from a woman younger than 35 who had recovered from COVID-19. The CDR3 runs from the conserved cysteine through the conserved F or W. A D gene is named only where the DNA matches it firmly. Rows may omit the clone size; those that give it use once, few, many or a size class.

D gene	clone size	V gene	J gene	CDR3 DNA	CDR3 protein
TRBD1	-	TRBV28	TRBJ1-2	TGTGCCAGCAGCCGGGACAGGGCCAACTATGGCTACACCTTC	CASSRDRANYGYTF
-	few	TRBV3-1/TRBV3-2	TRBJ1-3	TGTGCCAGCAGCCCGGGGGACGGAATTGGAAACACCATATATTTT	CASSPGDGIGNTIYF
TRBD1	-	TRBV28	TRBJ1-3	TGTGCCAGCGGACAGGGGATGGGGAACACCATATATTTT	CASGQGMGNTIYF
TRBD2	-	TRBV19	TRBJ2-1	TGTGCCAGTAGTAAGGGCCTAGCGGGAGTTCATGAGCAGTTCTTC	CASSKGLAGVHEQFF
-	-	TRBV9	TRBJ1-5	TGTGCCAGCAGCGTAGGTGAACTTAGCAATCAGCCCCAGCATTTT	CASSVGELSNQPQHF
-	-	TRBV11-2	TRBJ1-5	TGTGCCAGCAGCTTTAACACCAATCAGCCCCAGCATTTT	CASSFNTNQPQHF
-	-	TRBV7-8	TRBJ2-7	TGTGCCAGCACCCCCGCGGGGGCCGCAGGCTACGAGCAGTACTTC	CASTPAGAAGYEQYF
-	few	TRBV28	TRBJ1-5	TGTGCCAGCATCAGTAGCAATCAGCCCCAGCATTTT	CASISSNQPQHF
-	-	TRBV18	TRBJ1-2	TGTGCCAGCTCACCACCGGCAGGGAGGAAAGATGGCTACACCTTC	CASSPPAGRKDGYTF
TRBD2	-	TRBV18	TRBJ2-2	TGTGCCAGCTCACTTAGCGGGAGGAACACCGGGGAGCTGTTTTTT	CASSLSGRNTGELFF
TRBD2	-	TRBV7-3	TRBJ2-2	TGTGCCAGCAGCCCAAACGGGGGGACCGGGGAGCTGTTTTTT	CASSPNGGTGELFF
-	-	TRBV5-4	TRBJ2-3	TGTGCCAGCAGTACGGACAGTCCCGATACGCAGTATTTT	CASSTDSPDTQYF
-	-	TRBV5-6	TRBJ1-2	TGTGCCAGCAGTACAGTGAACTATGGCTACACCTTC	CASSTVNYGYTF
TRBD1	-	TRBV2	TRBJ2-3	TGTGCCAGCCAGGCGGACAGGGGCACAGATACGCAGTATTTT	CASQADRGTDTQYF
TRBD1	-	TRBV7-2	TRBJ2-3	TGTGCCAGCAGCTTAGCCGGCAGGGGGAAGACAGATACGCAGTATTTT	CASSLAGRGKTDTQYF
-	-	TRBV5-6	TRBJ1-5	TGTGCCAGCAGTTTTACAGGCTACAATCAGCCCCAGCATTTT	CASSFTGYNQPQHF
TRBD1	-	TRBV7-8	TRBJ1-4	TGTGCCAGCAGCCCGAGGGGGGACAGCTATAATGAAAAACTGTTTTTT	CASSPRGDSYNEKLFF
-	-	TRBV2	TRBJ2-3	TGTGCCAGCAGTGAAGGTTTCACGAGCCAACGGGCAGATACGCAGTATTTT	CASSEGFTSQRADTQYF
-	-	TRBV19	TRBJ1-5	TGTGCCAGTAGTATAGATCGGAGTTACAATCAGCCCCAGCATTTT	CASSIDRSYNQPQHF
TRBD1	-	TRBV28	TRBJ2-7	TGTGCCAGCAGTTCCAACAGACACATACAGGGGGGCTACGAGCAGTACTTC	CASSSNRHIQGGYEQYF
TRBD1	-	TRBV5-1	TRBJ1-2	TGCGCCAGCAGCTTGGTTCGGGACAGGGCTGGCTACACCTTC	CASSLVRDRAGYTF
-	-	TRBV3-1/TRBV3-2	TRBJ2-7	TGTGCCAGCAGCCAAGGGCCTAGCCAATCCTACGAGCAGTACTTC	CASSQGPSQSYEQYF
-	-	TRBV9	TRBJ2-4	TGTGCCAGCAGTCCTCGGGGTAGCGCCACCGGAGGAAACATTCAGTACTTC	CASSPRGSATGGNIQYF
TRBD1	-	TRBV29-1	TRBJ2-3	TGCAGCGCTGACAGGGGTGGGACAGATACGCAGTATTTT	CSADRGGTDTQYF
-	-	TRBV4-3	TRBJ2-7	TGCGCCAGCAGCCTCGGGGGAGGGGGCTACGAGCAGTACTTC	CASSLGGGGYEQYF
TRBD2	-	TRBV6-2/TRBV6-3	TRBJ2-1	TGTGCCAGCAGCCGATACTTAACTAGCGGGAGAACCCTCGATGAGCAGTTCTTC	CASSRYLTSGRTLDEQFF
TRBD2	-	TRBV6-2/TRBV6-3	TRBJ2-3	TGTGCCAGCAGTTACACTAGCGGCATCCCCACAGATACGCAGTATTTT	CASSYTSGIPTDTQYF
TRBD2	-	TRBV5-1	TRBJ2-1	TGCGCCAGCAGCTTGCTAGCGGGAGTCTACAATGAGCAGTTCTTC	CASSLLAGVYNEQFF
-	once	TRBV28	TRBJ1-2	TGTGCCAGCAGTTCCACGACAGCCTACCTCTATGGCTACACCTTC	CASSSTTAYLYGYTF
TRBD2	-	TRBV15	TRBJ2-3	TGTGCCACCAGCAGAGATCTCCTAGCGGGAGTGGCAGATACGCAGTATTTT	CATSRDLLAGVADTQYF
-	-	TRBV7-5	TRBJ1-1	TGTGCCAGAAGCAGGGACAGTTACACTGAAGCTTTCTTT	CARSRDSYTEAFF
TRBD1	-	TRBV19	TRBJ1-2	TGTGCCAGTACCGAGGGGACAGGGTATCATCATGGCTACACCTTC	CASTEGTGYHHGYTF
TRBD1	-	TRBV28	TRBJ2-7	TGTGCCAGCAGTTCAGAATGGGGACAGGGGTTCCACGAGCAGTACTTC	CASSSEWGQGFHEQYF
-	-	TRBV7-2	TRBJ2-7	TGTGCCAGCAGCCTGACTAGGTTTAGCTCCTACGAGCAGTACTTC	CASSLTRFSSYEQYF
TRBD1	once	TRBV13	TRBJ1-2	TGTGCCAGCAGCTTAGGGCCAGGGGGCATAAATGGCTACACCTTC	CASSLGPGGINGYTF
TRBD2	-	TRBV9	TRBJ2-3	TGTGCCAGCAGCGTAGCTGTGTGGACTAGCGGGATCCCAGATACGCAGTATTTT	CASSVAVWTSGIPDTQYF
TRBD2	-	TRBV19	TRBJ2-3	TGTGCCAGTAGTATCCCCCAACTAGCGGGAGAAGCGGATACGCAGTATTTT	CASSIPQLAGEADTQYF
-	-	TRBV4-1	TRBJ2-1	TGCGCCAGCAGCCCCCACCCGGGGGAAAGGCTCTACAATGAGCAGTTCTTC	CASSPHPGERLYNEQFF
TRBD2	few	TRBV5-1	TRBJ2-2	TGCGCCAGCAGCTTGGATCCTAGCGGGTACCTGTCCGACACCGGGGAGCTGTTTTTT	CASSLDPSGYLSDTGELFF
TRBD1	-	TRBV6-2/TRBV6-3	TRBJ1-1	TGTGCCAGCAGTCTCCGGGACAGGGGGTCCGGGGGCGGAGCTTTCTTT	CASSLRDRGSGGGAFF
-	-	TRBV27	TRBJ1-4	TGTGCCAGCAGGGCAGGGTGGGGTTCGGAAAAACTGTTTTTT	CASRAGWGSEKLFF
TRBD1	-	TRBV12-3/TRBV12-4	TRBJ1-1	TGTGCCAGCAGCTGGGGGACAGACACTGAAGCTTTCTTT	CASSWGTDTEAFF
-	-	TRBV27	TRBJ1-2	TGTGCCAGCAGTTTATCGAATAGGGGGGGTGGCTACACCTTC	CASSLSNRGGGYTF
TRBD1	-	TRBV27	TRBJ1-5	TGTGCCAGCTCGCCGGGGCAGGGGGTACAGCCCCAGCATTTT	CASSPGQGVQPQHF
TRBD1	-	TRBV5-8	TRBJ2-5	TGTGCCAGCAGCCTCCACAGGGGGCAAGAGACCCAGTACTTC	CASSLHRGQETQYF
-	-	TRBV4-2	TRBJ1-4	TGTGCCAGCAGCCAAGCGACAGAGGCAACTAATGAAAAACTGTTTTTT	CASSQATEATNEKLFF
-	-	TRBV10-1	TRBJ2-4	TGCGCCGGAGACCTACTGGAGTCAAGCAAAAACATTCAGTACTTC	CAGDLLESSKNIQYF
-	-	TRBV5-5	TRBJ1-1	TGTGCCAGCAGCTTTGCGGCGAACACTGAAGCTTTCTTT	CASSFAANTEAFF
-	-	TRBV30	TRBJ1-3	TGTGCCTGGAGTGGGCAGGGTAGAAACACCATATATTTT	CAWSGQGRNTIYF
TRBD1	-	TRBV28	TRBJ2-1	TGTGCCAGCAGTTGGACAGGGGTAAATGAGCAGTTCTTC	CASSWTGVNEQFF
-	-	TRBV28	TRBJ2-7	TGTGCCAGCAGGCCTTCGAGCTCCTACGAGCAGTACTTC	CASRPSSSYEQYF
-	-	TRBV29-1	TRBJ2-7	TGCAGCGTCGGGAGGACAGGGTCGTACGAGCAGTACTTC	CSVGRTGSYEQYF